Listed here are 28 T cell receptor beta chains from one sample, sequenced in a study of blood T cell repertoires in COVID-19. Profiled with immunoSEQ multiplex PCR; TCRdb holds only in-frame clones, not every one. The table shows approximately 390,000 clones, with 88% occurring only once. The specimen was PBMCs or T cells enriched from blood (not recorded which). These receptors were taken from a middle-aged woman with acute COVID-19.

This clone was seen only once. In nucleotides, the CDR3 is TGTGCCAGCTCACCAGCAGGACTTAATGAAAAACTGTTTTTT. Protein sequence: CASSPAGLNEKLFF. The rearrangement uses TRBV18 and TRBJ1-4; D uncertain. The CDR3 is 14 amino acids. V gave up 2 bases and J gave up 4 bases, with 8 bases separating them. The germline V gene encodes CDR1 KGHSH and CDR2 LQKENI. Complete variable domain (other parts from reference TRBV18 and TRBJ1-4): NAGVMQNPRHLVRRRGQEARLRCSPMKGHSHVYWYRQLPEEGLKFMVYLQKENIIDESGMPKERFSAEFPKEGPSILRIQQVVRGDSAAYFCASSPAGLNEKLFFGSGTQLSVL.

The J gene is TRBJ1-6, the V gene TRBV11-2; TRBD1 is a possible D gene (6 bases). Deletions cut 4 bases from V and 1 base from J, with 11 bases between. Looked up from germline, CDR1 is SGHAT and CDR2 is FQNNGV. The CDR3 contains 16 residues. CDR3 sequence (DNA): TGTGCCAGCAGCTCAACAGGGATTTCCTATAATTCACCCCTCCACTTT. Translated, it gives CASSSTGISYNSPLHF.

The chain recombines TRBV21-1 with TRBJ2-1; the D call TRBD2 from the table was never checked on the DNA. TRBV21-1 is described as a pseudogene. This CDR3 contains 16 residues. The CDR3 region is CASSKSSRGDYNEQFF. The CDR3 DNA reads TGTGCCAGCAGCAAATCCTCGCGGGGAGACTACAATGAGCAGTTCTTC.

This clone was counted a single time. The rearrangement links TRBV2 to TRBJ2-7; D is unresolved. The CDR3 contains 13 residues. V was shortened by 7 bases and J by 3 bases, with 13 bases between the two germline ends. Germline CDR1 SNHLY, CDR2 FYNNEI. In DNA, the CDR3 is TGTGCCAGCATCAGGTGGGCACTCTACGAGCAGTACTTC. Translating it yields CASIRWALYEQYF.

The rearrangement links TRBV5-1 to TRBJ1-1, with 8 bases lining up with TRBD1. Looked up from germline, CDR1 is SGHRS and CDR2 is YFSETQ. Trimming took 5 bases from V and 4 from J; bases not matched to a gene: 7. The CDR3 extends over 14 amino acids. The CDR3 DNA is TGCGCCAGCAGTGGTGGACAGGGCAGCACTGAAGCTTTCTTT. It is translated as CASSGGQGSTEAFF.

The chain couples TRBV23-1 to TRBJ1-5; D gene ambiguous. TRBV23-1 is labeled an ORF, and its function is uncertain. CDR3 length: 12 amino acids. Trimming stripped 3 bases from V and 9 bases from J, with 9 bases between. CDR3 DNA: TGCGCCAGCAGTCATTTCATTTCGCCCCAGCATTTT. Residues: CASSHFISPQHF.

This chain links TRBV20-1 with TRBJ1-5, with 7 positions matching TRBD1. V dropped 0 bases and J dropped 13; count of bases not matched to a gene: 3. The CDR3 runs to 11 residues. Germline CDR1 is DFQATT and CDR2 is SNEGSKA (reference sequence). The CDR3 sequence: CSARDKGAQHF. The DNA of the CDR3 is TGCAGTGCTAGAGATAAGGGGGCGCAGCATTTT.

The chain uses TRBV7-9 and TRBJ2-7, with 8 bases that match TRBD2. The CDR3 length is 14 residues. Germline V lookup: CDR1 SEHNR, CDR2 FQNEAQ (reference sequence). Trimming cost V 1 base and J 4 bases; bases outside gene matches: 3. The CDR3 sequence: CASSLVVAGYEQYF. The CDR3 DNA follows: TGTGCCAGCAGCTTAGTGGTAGCGGGGTACGAGCAGTACTTC.

The genes are TRBV10-1 and TRBJ2-2, with 9 bases identical to TRBD2. V lost 7 bases to trimming and J lost 4 bases; unmatched junction nucleotides: 13. This CDR3 has 17 residues. Germline-derived CDR1 and CDR2 are WNHNN and SYGVQD (reference sequence). CDR3 in amino acids: CASTSSGLACFTGELFF. The CDR3, as DNA: TGCGCCAGCACTTCGTCTGGACTAGCGTGTTTCACCGGGGAGCTGTTTTTT.

This clone was seen once. For the CDR3, the DNA is TGTGCCAGCAGCCAAGAAGCGGGTTCCTACGAGCAGTACTTC. This translates into CASSQEAGSYEQYF. The chain has TRBV14 and TRBJ2-7; D possibly corresponds to TRBD2 (6 bases). The CDR3 is 14 amino acids. Germline CDR1 and CDR2: SGHDN and FVKESK. Deletions cut 0 bases from V and 1 base from J, with 7 bases between.

The gene calls are TRBV2 and TRBJ2-1, with 9 bases fitting TRBD1. Looked up from germline, CDR1 is SNHLY and CDR2 is FYNNEI. This CDR3 comprises 15 residues. After removal of 6 bases from V and 7 bases from J, the junction contained 10 bases not matched to a gene. The CDR3 bases are TGTGCCAGCAGGTCACAGGGGGCCGGGGGAAATGAGCAGTTCTTC. It yields the protein CASRSQGAGGNEQFF.

The rearrangement joins TRBV11-2 to TRBJ2-7, with 7 bases matching TRBD2. The germline CDR1 and CDR2 sequences are SGHAT and FQNNGV. CDR3 length equals 15 residues. Trimming at V came to 5 bases and at J to 1 base, leaving 8 bases not matched to a gene. The CDR3 spells CASSPLSGWSYEQYF. The CDR3 DNA is TGTGCCAGCAGCCCCCTTAGCGGGTGGTCCTACGAGCAGTACTTC. The complete variable domain, with remaining parts taken from reference TRBV11-2 and TRBJ2-7, reads EAGVAQSPRYKIIEKRQSVAFWCNPISGHATLYWYQQILGQGPKLLIQFQNNGVVDDSQLPKDRFSAERLKGVDSTLKIQPAKLEDSAVYLCASSPLSGWSYEQYFGPGTRLTVT.

The genes are TRBV5-4 and TRBJ2-2; 8 nucleotides line up with TRBD1. The length of the CDR3 is 16 residues. Germline lookup yields CDR1 SGHNT and CDR2 YYREEE (reference sequence). V was pared by 1 base and J by 6 bases, with 8 bases of the junction left unmatched. DNA for the CDR3: TGTGCCAGCAGCTTGAGGGCAGGGGGCCTCGCCGGGGAGCTGTTTTTT. Protein: CASSLRAGGLAGELFF.

This rearrangement joins TRBV19 to TRBJ1-1, with a possible D match to TRBD1 (5 bases). Trimming pared 3 bases from V and 10 bases from J, leaving 12 bases between. CDR1 and CDR2 from the germline V gene are LNHDA and SQIVND (reference sequence). The CDR3 is 12 residues long. CDR3 sequence reads: CASSMTAGGAFF. In nucleotides, the CDR3 is TGTGCCAGTAGTATGACCGCGGGGGGAGCTTTCTTT.

The rearrangement joins TRBV2 to TRBJ2-1; 8 bases agree with TRBD2. CDR3 length: 15 residues. Germline CDR1 and CDR2: SNHLY and FYNNEI. The trim removed 6 bases at V and 5 bases at J, leaving 9 bases unmatched. CDR3 nucleotide sequence: TGTGCCAGCAGAGTGGTCGAGCGGGGGAACAATGAGCAGTTCTTC. Protein: CASRVVERGNNEQFF. The full variable domain, completed using reference TRBV2 and TRBJ2-1, is EPEVTQTPSHQVTQMGQEVILRCVPISNHLYFYWYRQILGQKVEFLVSFYNNEISEKSEIFDDQFSVERPDGSNFTLKIRSTKLEDSAMYFCASRVVERGNNEQFFGPGTRLTVL.

The rearrangement links TRBV11-2 to TRBJ2-5; TRBD2 is a possible D gene (5 bases). From germline, CDR1 is SGHAT and CDR2 FQNNGV. This CDR3 contains 14 residues. Trimming stripped 6 bases from V and 5 bases from J, with 16 bases between. This CDR3 reads CASSPSGIGETQYF. The CDR3 nucleotides are TGTGCCAGCAGTCCCTCGGGGATTGGGGAGACCCAGTACTTC.

This sequence joins TRBV5-8 and TRBJ2-1; the match to TRBD2 covers 12 bases. This CDR3 spans 14 amino acids. Germline-derived CDR1 and CDR2 are SGHTS and YDEGEE. J was trimmed by 6 bases and V by 4 bases; bases with no gene match: 2. CDR3 sequence reads: CASSRGLAGNEQFF. DNA of the CDR3: TGTGCCAGCAGCAGGGGACTAGCGGGCAATGAGCAGTTCTTC.

The chain joins TRBV30 to TRBJ1-5; no definite D call. CDR1 is GTSNPN, CDR2 SVGIG, per germline (reference sequence). Trimming cost V 1 base and J 3 bases, with 4 bases left between them. This CDR3 is built from 12 residues. The CDR3 sequence is CAWSDTNQPQHF. CDR3 bases: TGTGCCTGGAGTGACACCAATCAGCCCCAGCATTTT.

This chain uses TRBV5-1 with TRBJ1-6; D ambiguous. Per germline, CDR1 SGHRS and CDR2 YFSETQ. There are 15 residues in the CDR3. V was clipped by 2 bases and J by 13 bases, with 19 bases between them. CDR3 residues: CASSFDDRRIWPLHF. In nucleotides, the CDR3 is TGCGCCAGCAGCTTTGATGACCGGAGAATTTGGCCCCTCCACTTT. The whole variable domain, filled in from reference TRBV5-1 and TRBJ1-6, reads KAGVTQTPRYLIKTRGQQVTLSCSPISGHRSVSWYQQTPGQGLQFLFEYFSETQRNKGNFPGRFSGRQFSNSRSEMNVSTLELGDSALYLCASSFDDRRIWPLHFGNGTRLTVT.

The V and J genes are TRBV11-2 and TRBJ2-3; D not resolved. Per the germline V gene, CDR1 is SGHAT and CDR2 is FQNNGV. Trimming shortened V by 5 bases and J by 2 bases, and 17 bases separated the two germline ends. CDR3 size: 16 residues. For the CDR3, the DNA is TGTGCCAGCAGCAACCCGGGTGATTATATCACAGATACGCAGTATTTT. Protein: CASSNPGDYITDTQYF. Drawing the rest from reference TRBV11-2 and TRBJ2-3, the complete variable domain is EAGVAQSPRYKIIEKRQSVAFWCNPISGHATLYWYQQILGQGPKLLIQFQNNGVVDDSQLPKDRFSAERLKGVDSTLKIQPAKLEDSAVYLCASSNPGDYITDTQYFGPGTRLTVL.

The gene calls are TRBV10-3 and TRBJ2-2, with 8 nucleotides matching TRBD2. Germline V gives CDR1 ENHRY, CDR2 SYGVKD. The CDR3 extends over 14 amino acids. The V segment lost 6 bases and the J segment 5 bases; nucleotides outside the gene matches: 5. CDR3 amino acids: CAIRAGDWTGELFF. The DNA for the CDR3 is TGTGCCATCAGAGCGGGGGATTGGACCGGGGAGCTGTTTTTT.

The V and J genes are TRBV7-9 and TRBJ1-2, with no clear D. Germline V gene lookup returns CDR1 SEHNR and CDR2 FQNEAQ (reference sequence). The CDR3 covers 17 residues. The V end lost 2 bases, the J end lost 6 bases, and 22 bases lay between the germline ends. CDR3 coding DNA: TGTGCCAGCAGCTTATCTTACTGGTTCAGCGGTCCTCATGGCTACACCTTC. This translates into CASSLSYWFSGPHGYTF.

The rearrangement links TRBV5-4 to TRBJ1-2, with 8 bases that match TRBD1. Per the germline V gene, CDR1 is SGHNT and CDR2 is YYREEE (reference sequence). Trimming removed 4 bases from V and 4 bases from J; junction bases left unmatched: 6. The CDR3 is 14 amino acids. The chain's CDR3 is CASSVKTGAYGYTF. The CDR3 nucleotides read TGTGCCAGCAGCGTAAAGACAGGGGCCTATGGCTACACCTTC.

V usage is TRBV2 and J usage is TRBJ1-2; D is ambiguous. Germline loops: CDR1 SNHLY, CDR2 FYNNEI. The length of the CDR3 is 13 residues. V lost 9 bases and J lost 1, with 12 bases in between. The DNA for the CDR3 is TGTGCCAGTGCAGGCAGCCTTAACTATGGCTACACCTTC. Residues: CASAGSLNYGYTF.

The rearrangement joins TRBV11-2 to TRBJ2-7; D is unclear. The CDR3 has 14 amino acids. Between the trimmed V and J ends, which lost 1 base and 3 bases, there was a span of 10 bases. CDR1 is SGHAT and CDR2 is FQNNGV in the germline V gene. CDR3 in DNA: TGTGCCAGCAGCTTAGGGAGATCGGACTACGAGCAGTACTTC. It translates to CASSLGRSDYEQYF.

The J gene is TRBJ1-2, the V gene TRBV6-5; TRBD1 is a possible D gene (6 bases). Trimming took 2 bases from V and 7 from J, leaving 14 bases between them. CDR3 length equals 14 residues. Germline CDR1 is MNHEY and CDR2 is SVGAGI. DNA of the CDR3: TGTGCCAGCAGTTACAGAGGGGGGGCGTCTGGCTACACCTTC. This translates into CASSYRGGASGYTF.

The rearrangement joins TRBV4-2 to TRBJ2-1, with TRBD2 matching 7 bases. The CDR3 runs to 13 residues. Looked up from germline, CDR1 is LGHNA and CDR2 is YNFKEQ. The ends lost 4 bases at V and 6 bases at J; junction bases unmatched: 3. The CDR3 here is CASSRGGGNEQFF. Here the CDR3 DNA reads TGTGCCAGCAGCCGGGGGGGTGGCAATGAGCAGTTCTTC.

The rearrangement uses TRBV12-3 or TRBV12-4 and TRBJ1-2; 11 bases are a match to TRBD1. The J segment lost 7 bases and the V segment lost 7 bases, leaving 5 bases of the junction unmatched. This CDR3 spans 13 amino acids. CDR3 nucleotide sequence: TGTGCCAGCAATGGACAGGGGGCGGTTGGCTACACCTTC. Translating it yields CASNGQGAVGYTF.